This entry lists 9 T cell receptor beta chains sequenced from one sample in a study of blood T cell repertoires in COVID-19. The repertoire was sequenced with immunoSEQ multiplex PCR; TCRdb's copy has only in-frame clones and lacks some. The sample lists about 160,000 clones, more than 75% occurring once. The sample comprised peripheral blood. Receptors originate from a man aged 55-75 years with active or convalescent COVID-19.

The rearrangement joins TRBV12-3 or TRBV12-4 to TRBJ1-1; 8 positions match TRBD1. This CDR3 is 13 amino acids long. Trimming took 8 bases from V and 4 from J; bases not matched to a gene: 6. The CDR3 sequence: CASVSTGGTEAFF. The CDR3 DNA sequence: TGTGCCAGCGTCTCCACAGGGGGCACTGAAGCTTTCTTT.

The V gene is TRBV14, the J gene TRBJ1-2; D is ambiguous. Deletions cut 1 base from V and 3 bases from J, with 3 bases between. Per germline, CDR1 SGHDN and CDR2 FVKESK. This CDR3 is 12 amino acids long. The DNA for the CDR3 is TGTGCCAGCAGCCAAGCCTACTATGGCTACACCTTC. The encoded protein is CASSQAYYGYTF.

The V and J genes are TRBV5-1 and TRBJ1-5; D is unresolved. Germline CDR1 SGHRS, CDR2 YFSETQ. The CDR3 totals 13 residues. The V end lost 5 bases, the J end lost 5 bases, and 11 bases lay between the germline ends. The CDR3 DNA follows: TGCGCCAGCAGGCTGGAGGTGGATCAGCCCCAGCATTTT. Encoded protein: CASRLEVDQPQHF. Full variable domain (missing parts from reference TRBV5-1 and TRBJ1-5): KAGVTQTPRYLIKTRGQQVTLSCSPISGHRSVSWYQQTPGQGLQFLFEYFSETQRNKGNFPGRFSGRQFSNSRSEMNVSTLELGDSALYLCASRLEVDQPQHFGDGTRLSIL.

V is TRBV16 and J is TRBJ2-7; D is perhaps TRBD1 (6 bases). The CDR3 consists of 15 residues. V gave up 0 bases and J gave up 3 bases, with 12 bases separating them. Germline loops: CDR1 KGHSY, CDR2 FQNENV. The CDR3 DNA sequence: TGTGCCAGCAGCCAATCTCCTGGACAGTACTACGAGCAGTACTTC. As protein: CASSQSPGQYYEQYF. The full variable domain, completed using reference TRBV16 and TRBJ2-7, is GEEVAQTPKHLVRGEGQKAKLYCAPIKGHSYVFWYQQVLKNEFKFLISFQNENVFDETGMPKERFSAKCLPNSPCSLEIQATKLEDSAVYFCASSQSPGQYYEQYFGPGTRLTVT.

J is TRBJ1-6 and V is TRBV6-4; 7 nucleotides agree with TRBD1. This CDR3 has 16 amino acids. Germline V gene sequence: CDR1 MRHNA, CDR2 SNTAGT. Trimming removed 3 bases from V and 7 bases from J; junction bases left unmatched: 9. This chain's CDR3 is CASSETGRFGNSPLHF. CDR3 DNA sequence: TGTGCCAGCAGTGAGACAGGGCGGTTCGGGAATTCACCCCTCCACTTT.

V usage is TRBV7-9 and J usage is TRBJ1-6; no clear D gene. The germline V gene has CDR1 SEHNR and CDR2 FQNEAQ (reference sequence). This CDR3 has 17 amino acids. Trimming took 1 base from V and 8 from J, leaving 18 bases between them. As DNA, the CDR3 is TGTGCCAGCAGCTTAGATGATTCTGGCAGTCCATATTCACCCCTCCACTTT. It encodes CASSLDDSGSPYSPLHF.

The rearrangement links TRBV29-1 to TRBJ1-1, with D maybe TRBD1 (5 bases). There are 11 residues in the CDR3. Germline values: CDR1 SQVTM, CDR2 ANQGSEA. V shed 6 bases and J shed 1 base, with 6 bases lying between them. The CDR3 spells CSVDRNTEAFF. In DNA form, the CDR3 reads TGCAGCGTCGACAGGAACACTGAAGCTTTCTTT.

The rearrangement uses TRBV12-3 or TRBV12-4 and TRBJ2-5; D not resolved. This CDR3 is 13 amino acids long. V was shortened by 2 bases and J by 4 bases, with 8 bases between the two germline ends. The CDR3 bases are TGTGCCAGCAGTTTACTTAGCACAGAGACCCAGTACTTC. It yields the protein CASSLLSTETQYF.

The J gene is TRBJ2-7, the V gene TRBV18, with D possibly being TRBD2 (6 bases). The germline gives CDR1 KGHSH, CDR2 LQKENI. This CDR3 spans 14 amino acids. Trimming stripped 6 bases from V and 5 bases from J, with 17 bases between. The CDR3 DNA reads TGTGCCAGCTCGCCGCCCCTGGGAGGCAACGAGCAGTACTTC. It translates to CASSPPLGGNEQYF.